This T cell receptor (beta chain) was observed in a study of CD8 T cells in ankylosing spondylitis. The germline gives CDR1 MNHEY, CDR2 SVGEGT. This CDR3 has 16 amino acids. V dropped 8 bases and J dropped 4 bases, with 23 bases sitting between them. The study's findings and limits: Several highly homologous variants made up a TCR beta motif that seemed to typify ankylosing spondylitis blood.

With molecular barcodes, quantitative 5'-RACE was used to make the TCR beta libraries. MiXCR was run by TCRdb on the 5' RACE reads, yielding one entry per CDR3 protein. The table lists 750,000 to 850,000 distinct CDR3 sequences, approximately 10% of them singletons. This clonotype was seen more than once but under ten times. Its matching antigen is unknown. The sequence came from a male donor with ankylosing spondylitis. The rearrangement joins TRBV6-2 or TRBV6-3 to TRBJ1-1; unclear D gene. The sequenced material came from blood, either unsorted or a sorted T cell fraction (not recorded which). The CDR3 sequence: CASQSPSGSSGTEAFF. The CDR3 nucleotides read TGTGCCAGCCAAAGTCCGTCTGGGTCGTCAGGCACTGAAGCTTTCTTT.